This T cell receptor beta chain emerged from a study of spatial heterogeneity in lung cancer. General study results and limits: In tumors, expanded intratumoral alpha and beta TCR counts tracked mutation counts. Estimation of coverage gave values of around 6.7% for alpha and over 12% for beta chains in tumor T cells.

Germline lookup yields CDR1 MNHEY and CDR2 SMNVEV (reference sequence). CDR3 size: 16 residues. Deletions cut 7 bases from V and 1 base from J, with 18 bases between. TCRdb passed the 5' RACE reads through MiXCR, listing each CDR3 protein once. The sample has nearly 25,000 distinct CDR3 sequences, roughly 10% seen once; the top ten hold 6.5% to 8.5%. This sample's time point: sample taken at primary tumor resection. This clonotype was seen ten or more times. Its antigen is currently unknown. This receptor was identified in a male donor with early-stage non-small cell lung cancer. The V call is TRBV27, the J call TRBJ2-3, with D maybe TRBD2 (6 bases). The input for sequencing was lung tumor tissue, taken at surgery. CDR3 in amino acids: CASKPGPGGGTDTQYF. Here the CDR3 DNA reads TGTGCCAGCAAGCCAGGTCCCGGCGGGGGCACAGATACGCAGTATTTT.